Listed here are 29 T cell receptor beta chains from one sample, sequenced in a study of a mutant IDH1 vaccine in newly diagnosed glioma. Their antigens remain unidentified. TCRdb's table, derived via immunoSEQ multiplex PCR, lists solely in-frame clones and lacks some. Of 20,000 to 25,000 clones in the sample, roughly 83% were seen once. The time point is: week 47, end of study. A 20-mer mutant IDH1 peptide at 300 ug was injected subcutaneously with topical imiquimod. The sequencing used PBMCs, collected from a glioma patient whose treatment included an IDH1 peptide vaccine. These receptors originate from a man aged 35 to 55 with glioma.

About this clone itself: Other DNA sequences of this sample code for an identical CDR3. The V gene is TRBV27, the J gene TRBJ2-7; 8 bases are shared with TRBD2. The V segment lost 3 bases and the J segment 4 bases; nucleotides outside the gene matches: 2. Germline CDR1 MNHEY, CDR2 SMNVEV (reference sequence). The CDR3 length is 13 residues. CDR3 residues: CASSFREGYEQYF. The CDR3 DNA reads as TGTGCCAGCAGTTTTCGGGAGGGGTACGAGCAGTACTTC.

This chain connects TRBV5-6 to TRBJ2-7, with D uncertain. This CDR3 spans 14 amino acids. Per the germline V gene, CDR1 is SGHDT and CDR2 is YYEEEE. V lost 1 base and J lost 2, with 10 bases in between. The CDR3 DNA is TGTGCCAGCAGCTTGTGGCGCTTTCCCTACGAGCAGTACTTC. Translation: CASSLWRFPYEQYF.

V and J are TRBV7-9 and TRBJ2-5, with D unclear. V dropped 4 bases and J dropped 1 base, with 13 bases sitting between them. The CDR3 runs 15 residues. Germline CDR1 is SEHNR and CDR2 is FQNEAQ (reference sequence). CDR3 sequence reads: CASSSVEPTQETQYF. In DNA form, the CDR3 reads TGTGCCAGCAGCTCCGTAGAGCCGACCCAAGAGACCCAGTACTTC.

This chain connects TRBV9 to TRBJ2-1; D ambiguous. CDR1 and CDR2 (germline): SGDLS, YYNGEE. The V end was cut by 4 bases, the J end by 9 bases, with 14 bases between. CDR3 size: 13 residues. The CDR3 here is CASSPSEPREQFF. The CDR3, as DNA: TGTGCCAGCAGCCCCAGTGAGCCGCGTGAGCAGTTCTTC.

CDR3 nucleotides: TGTGCCAGCAGCTTCGGGCAGAAGAACACCGGGGAGCTGTTTTTT. Translated: CASSFGQKNTGELFF. The chain carries TRBV7-2 and TRBJ2-2, with unresolved D. Germline CDR1 SGHTA, CDR2 FQGNSA. Trimming shortened V by 3 bases and J by 1 base, and 9 bases separated the two germline ends. The CDR3 consists of 15 residues.

The CDR3 coding sequence is TGCGCCAGCAGCTTGGCCGGGCACACTGAAGCTTTCTTT. The encoded protein is CASSLAGHTEAFF. The chain links TRBV5-1 to TRBJ1-1; D is unclear. CDR1 is SGHRS and CDR2 is YFSETQ in the germline V gene. The V end was cut by 0 bases, the J end by 3 bases, with 6 bases between. This CDR3 contains 13 residues.

This CDR3 reads CASSVGVSSTDTQYF. CDR3 sequence (DNA): TGTGCCAGCAGCGTAGGCGTTTCTAGCACAGATACGCAGTATTTT. The chain links TRBV9 to TRBJ2-3, with D unclear. This CDR3 comprises 15 residues. V dropped 0 bases and J dropped 0 bases, with 8 bases sitting between them. CDR1 and CDR2 (germline): SGDLS, YYNGEE.

The rearrangement links TRBV7-9 to TRBJ1-2, with D perhaps matching TRBD1 (5 bases). Trimming pared 8 bases from V and 7 bases from J, leaving 11 bases between. Germline CDR1 reads SEHNR; CDR2 reads FQNEAQ (reference sequence). The CDR3 runs 11 residues. Written as DNA, the CDR3 is TGTGCCAGCTGGGACGGACTTGGCTACACCTTC. It yields the protein CASWDGLGYTF.

This chain uses TRBV2 with TRBJ2-7; D gene ambiguous. This CDR3 is 12 amino acids long. The V end was cut by 6 bases, the J end by 2 bases, with 8 bases between. Germline CDR1 SNHLY, CDR2 FYNNEI. The CDR3 protein is CASREPAYEQYF. CDR3 DNA sequence: TGTGCCAGCAGAGAGCCAGCCTACGAGCAGTACTTC.

The genes are TRBV6-5 and TRBJ1-4; no clear D. The CDR3 runs 15 residues. Germline CDR1 reads MNHEY; CDR2 reads SVGAGI. V was pared by 2 bases and J by 8 bases, with 15 bases between. The CDR3: CASSYSGSAGEKLFF. The DNA for the CDR3 is TGTGCCAGCAGTTACAGTGGCTCGGCGGGGGAAAAACTGTTTTTT.

V is TRBV6-1 and J is TRBJ1-2, with D maybe TRBD1 (5 bases). This CDR3 is 16 amino acids long. Trimming took off 4 bases at V and 0 bases at J, with 15 bases between the two ends. Germline V gene sequence: CDR1 MNHNS, CDR2 SASEGT. CDR3 nucleotides: TGTGCCAGCAGTGTGGGAGGGGCGCACACTAACTATGGCTACACCTTC. The encoded protein is CASSVGGAHTNYGYTF.

The J gene is TRBJ2-3, the V gene TRBV5-6; weak D call: TRBD2 (6 bases). V was shortened by 4 bases and J by 2 bases, with 11 bases between the two germline ends. The CDR3 is made up of 14 amino acids. Germline assignment: CDR1 SGHDT and CDR2 YYEEEE. CDR3 region: CASSGWGDTDTQYF. The CDR3, as DNA: TGTGCCAGCAGCGGTTGGGGGGACACAGATACGCAGTATTTT.

The genes are TRBV10-3 and TRBJ2-3; 8 nucleotides match TRBD2. The CDR3 length is 16 residues. Germline assignment: CDR1 ENHRY and CDR2 SYGVKD. The junction had 6 bases not matched to a gene; V was cut back by 4 bases and J by 0 bases. CDR3 in amino acids: CAISGGSGRSTDTQYF. The CDR3 region has the DNA TGTGCCATCAGTGGGGGCAGCGGGAGAAGCACAGATACGCAGTATTTT.

This chain uses TRBV9 with TRBJ1-1, with D perhaps matching TRBD1 (6 bases). V was cut by 3 bases and J by 1 base, with 16 bases left in between. The CDR3 runs to 16 residues. In germline, CDR1 is SGDLS, CDR2 YYNGEE. For the CDR3, the DNA is TGTGCCAGCAGCGGGAGGAGGGGGGTTGGGAACACTGAAGCTTTCTTT. Protein sequence: CASSGRRGVGNTEAFF. Together with reference TRBV9 and TRBJ1-1, the CDR3 gives the full variable domain: DSGVTQTPKHLITATGQRVTLRCSPRSGDLSVYWYQQSLDQGLQFLIQYYNGEERAKGNILERFSAQQFPDLHSELNLSSLELGDSALYFCASSGRRGVGNTEAFFGQGTRLTVV.

The chain recombines TRBV5-8 with TRBJ1-5; D perhaps matches TRBD1 (5 bases). The CDR3 length is 12 residues. CDR1 SGHTS and CDR2 YDEGEE come from the germline V gene. The ends were cut back, 4 bases at V and 7 bases at J, with 9 bases in the middle. For the CDR3, the DNA is TGTGCCAGCAGCCTGGGGGTGCAGCCCCAGCATTTT. Encoded protein: CASSLGVQPQHF.

The chain is built from TRBV18 and TRBJ2-2, with a possible D match to TRBD2 (6 bases). The CDR3 totals 17 residues. Trimming cost V 5 bases and J 2 bases, with 18 bases left between them. Germline loops: CDR1 KGHSH, CDR2 LQKENI. The CDR3 bases are TGTGCCAGCTCATGGAAACGGACGGGAGACAACACCGGGGAGCTGTTTTTT. Encoded protein: CASSWKRTGDNTGELFF.

The chain couples TRBV7-2 to TRBJ2-3; D is ambiguous. The CDR3 totals 13 residues. Deletions cut 4 bases from V and 4 bases from J, with 9 bases between. The V gene's germline CDR1 is SGHTA and CDR2 FQGNSA. CDR3 region: CASSYRAADTQYF. DNA of the CDR3: TGTGCCAGCAGCTATCGCGCGGCAGATACGCAGTATTTT.

DNA for the CDR3: TGCAGCGTGGGAACAGGGGTCGCGAACGGCTACACCTTC. Translated, it gives CSVGTGVANGYTF. V usage is TRBV29-1 and J usage is TRBJ1-2, with 7 bases that match TRBD1. Germline CDR1 is SQVTM and CDR2 is ANQGSEA. This CDR3 contains 13 residues. J was trimmed by 8 bases and V by 6 bases; bases with no gene match: 12.

The V call is TRBV6-6, the J call TRBJ2-2; perhaps TRBD1 as D (5 bases). CDR1 and CDR2 (germline): MNHNY, SVGAGI (reference sequence). The CDR3 totals 14 residues. Trimming pared 7 bases from V and 2 bases from J, leaving 11 bases between. CDR3: CASTLDRNTGELFF. The CDR3 DNA is TGTGCCAGCACCCTAGACAGAAACACCGGGGAGCTGTTTTTT.

V and J are TRBV18 and TRBJ1-2; D perhaps matches TRBD1 (5 bases). CDR1 is KGHSH and CDR2 is LQKENI in the germline V gene. The V gene lost 3 bases and the J gene lost 8 bases, with 22 bases spanning the gap. This CDR3 is built from 16 residues. The CDR3, as DNA: TGTGCCAGCTCACCCGGTTCTGGGACCAACATCGGGGGCTACACCTTC. It yields the protein CASSPGSGTNIGGYTF.

V gene TRBV7-2 combines with J gene TRBJ2-3; D might be TRBD1 or TRBD2, each matching 6 bases. Germline CDR1 reads SGHTA; CDR2 reads FQGNSA. The CDR3 has 17 residues. The V gene lost 2 bases and the J gene lost 8 bases, with 23 bases spanning the gap. CDR3 loop: CASSLRDGVGGSGTQYF. Written as DNA, the CDR3 is TGTGCCAGCAGCTTAAGGGATGGAGTAGGGGGGTCGGGTACGCAGTATTTT.

The rearrangement uses TRBV10-3 and TRBJ2-5; 9 nucleotides align to TRBD1. Germline lookup yields CDR1 ENHRY and CDR2 SYGVKD. This CDR3 has 13 amino acids. V lost 6 bases, J lost 2 bases, and 1 base stayed unmatched. CDR3 residues: CAIRGTGQETQYF. CDR3 nucleotides: TGTGCCATCAGGGGGACAGGGCAAGAGACCCAGTACTTC.

This clone was detected only a few times. J is TRBJ1-4 and V is TRBV25-1; 7 positions match TRBD1. The CDR3 has 14 amino acids. Germline V gives CDR1 MGHDK, CDR2 SYGVNS. Trimming cost V 3 bases and J 8 bases; bases outside gene matches: 6. The CDR3 DNA follows: TGTGCCAGCAGTGAGTCGACAGGGTTGGAAAAACTGTTTTTT. This translates into CASSESTGLEKLFF. The entire variable domain, with the rest obtained from reference TRBV25-1 and TRBJ1-4, is as follows: EADIYQTPRYLVIGTGKKITLECSQTMGHDKMYWYQQDPGMELHLIHYSYGVNSTEKGDLSSESTVSRIRTEHFPLTLESARPSHTSQYLCASSESTGLEKLFFGSGTQLSVL.

Only a few counts were recorded for this clone. The CDR3 sequence: CASSRFSGSSGELFF. The CDR3 nucleotides are TGTGCCAGCAGTCGGTTTAGCGGGAGTTCCGGGGAGCTGTTTTTT. The V call is TRBV5-4, the J call TRBJ2-2; 9 bases map to TRBD2. This CDR3 spans 15 amino acids. After removal of 5 bases from V and 6 bases from J, the junction contained 8 bases not matched to a gene. Germline V lookup: CDR1 SGHNT, CDR2 YYREEE (reference sequence). Full variable domain (missing parts from reference TRBV5-4 and TRBJ2-2): ETGVTQSPTHLIKTRGQQVTLRCSSQSGHNTVSWYQQALGQGPQFIFQYYREEENGRGNFPPRFSGLQFPNYSSELNVNALELDDSALYLCASSRFSGSSGELFFGEGSRLTVL.

The gene calls are TRBV28 and TRBJ2-7; TRBD1 might be the D (6 bases). V shed 1 base and J shed 9 bases, with 10 bases lying between them. The CDR3 totals 12 residues. Germline V gives CDR1 MDHEN, CDR2 SYDVKM. CDR3 DNA: TGTGCCAGCAGTTTATTGGGGGCGATGCAGTACTTC. It is translated as CASSLLGAMQYF.

This clone is a singleton in its sample. This chain links TRBV7-7 with TRBJ2-1, with unresolved D. Germline lookup yields CDR1 SSHAT and CDR2 FNYEAQ (reference sequence). The CDR3 extends over 15 amino acids. V lost 4 bases and J lost 3, with 13 bases in between. CDR3: CASSSGVAVYNEQFF. In DNA form, the CDR3 reads TGTGCCAGCAGCTCGGGCGTGGCCGTCTACAATGAGCAGTTCTTC. Full variable domain (remainder filled in from reference TRBV7-7 and TRBJ2-1): GAGVSQSPRYKVTKRGQDVTLRCDPISSHATLYWYQQALGQGPEFLTYFNYEAQPDKSGLPSDRFSAERPEGSISTLTIQRTEQRDSAMYRCASSSGVAVYNEQFFGPGTRLTVL.

The chain joins TRBV6-5 to TRBJ2-5; D is ambiguous. Per the germline V gene, CDR1 is MNHEY and CDR2 is SVGAGI. This CDR3 has 13 amino acids. Trimming removed 2 bases at V and 5 bases at J, with 9 bases between. CDR3 residues: CASSYTIRETQYF. CDR3 DNA sequence: TGTGCCAGCAGTTACACTATCCGGGAGACCCAGTACTTC.

The chain carries TRBV7-2 and TRBJ1-3; maybe TRBD1 (5 bases). The CDR3 covers 13 residues. Germline lookup yields CDR1 SGHTA and CDR2 FQGNSA. The V and J ends lost 2 bases and 4 bases respectively, with 6 bases between them. The CDR3 DNA sequence: TGTGCCAGCAGCTTACAGGGAGGAAACACCATATATTTT. Translation: CASSLQGGNTIYF.

A single count supports this clone. The chain has TRBV7-3 and TRBJ2-7, with a weak D call TRBD2 (5 bases). Germline lookup yields CDR1 SGHTA and CDR2 FQGTGA. This CDR3 has 15 amino acids. V dropped 0 bases and J dropped 0 bases, with 9 bases sitting between them. For the CDR3, the DNA is TGTGCCAGCAGCTTAACTTCCGGGGACTCCTACGAGCAGTACTTC. Translated, it gives CASSLTSGDSYEQYF. The full variable domain, with the rest looked up from reference TRBV7-3 and TRBJ2-7, is GAGVSQTPSNKVTEKGKYVELRCDPISGHTALYWYRQSLGQGPEFLIYFQGTGAADDSGLPNDRFFAVRPEGSVSTLKIQRTERGDSAVYLCASSLTSGDSYEQYFGPGTRLTVT.